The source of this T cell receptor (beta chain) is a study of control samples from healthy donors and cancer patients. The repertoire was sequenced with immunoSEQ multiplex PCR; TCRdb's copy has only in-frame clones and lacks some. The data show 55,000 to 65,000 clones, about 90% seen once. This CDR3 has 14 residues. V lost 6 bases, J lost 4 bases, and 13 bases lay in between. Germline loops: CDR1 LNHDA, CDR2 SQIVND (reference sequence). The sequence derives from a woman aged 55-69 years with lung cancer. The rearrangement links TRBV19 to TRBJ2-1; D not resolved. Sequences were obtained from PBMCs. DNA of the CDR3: TGTGCCAGTAGGGAAAACGACATTTACAATGAGCAGTTCTTC. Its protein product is CASRENDIYNEQFF.